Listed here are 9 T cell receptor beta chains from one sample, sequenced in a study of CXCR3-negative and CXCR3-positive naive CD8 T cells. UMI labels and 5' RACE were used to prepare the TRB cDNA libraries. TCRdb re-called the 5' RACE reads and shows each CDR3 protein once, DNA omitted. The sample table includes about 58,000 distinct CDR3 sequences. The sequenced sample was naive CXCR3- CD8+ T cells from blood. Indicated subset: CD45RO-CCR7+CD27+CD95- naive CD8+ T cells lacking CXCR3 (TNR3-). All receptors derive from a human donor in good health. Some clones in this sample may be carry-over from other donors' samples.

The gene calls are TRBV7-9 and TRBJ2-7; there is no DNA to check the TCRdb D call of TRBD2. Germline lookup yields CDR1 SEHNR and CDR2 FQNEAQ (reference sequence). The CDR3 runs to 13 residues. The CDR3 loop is CASSPPSRYEQYF.

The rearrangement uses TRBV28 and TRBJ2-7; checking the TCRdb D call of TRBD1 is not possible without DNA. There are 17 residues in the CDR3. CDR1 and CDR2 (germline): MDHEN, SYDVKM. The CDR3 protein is CASSLKKNRENPYEQYF.

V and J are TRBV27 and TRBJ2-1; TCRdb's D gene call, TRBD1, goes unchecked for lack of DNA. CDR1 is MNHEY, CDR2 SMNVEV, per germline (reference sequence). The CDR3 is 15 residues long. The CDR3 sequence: CASRLQGAPNNEQFF.

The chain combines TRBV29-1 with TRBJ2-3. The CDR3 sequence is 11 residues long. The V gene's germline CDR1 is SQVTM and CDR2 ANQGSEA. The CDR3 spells CSSLGTDTQYF.

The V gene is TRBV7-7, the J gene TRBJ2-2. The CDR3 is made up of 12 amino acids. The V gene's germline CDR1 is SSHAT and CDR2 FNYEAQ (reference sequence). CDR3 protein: CASSLGGTELFF.

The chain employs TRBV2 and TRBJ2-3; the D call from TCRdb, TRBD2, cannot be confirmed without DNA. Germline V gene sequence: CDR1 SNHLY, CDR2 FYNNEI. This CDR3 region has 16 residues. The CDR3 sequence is CASTSWGGGAEDTQYF.

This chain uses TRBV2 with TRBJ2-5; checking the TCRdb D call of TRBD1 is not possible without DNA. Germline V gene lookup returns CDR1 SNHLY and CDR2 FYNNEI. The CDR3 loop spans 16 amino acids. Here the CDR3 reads CASSHPGGVAGETQYF.

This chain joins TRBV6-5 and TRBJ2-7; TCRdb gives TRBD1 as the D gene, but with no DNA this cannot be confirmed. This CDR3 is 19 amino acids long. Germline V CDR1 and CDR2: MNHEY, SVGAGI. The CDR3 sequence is CASSYSTSYQQGPTYEQYF.

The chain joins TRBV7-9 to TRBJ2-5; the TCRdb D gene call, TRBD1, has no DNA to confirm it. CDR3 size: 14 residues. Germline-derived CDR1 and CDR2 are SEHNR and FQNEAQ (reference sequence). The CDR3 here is CASSLGGTRETQYF.